This T cell receptor (beta chain) was retrieved from a study of early T cells in non-severe SARS-CoV-2 infection. Background on the study: The study sequenced bulk RNA from unsorted whole blood, with chains unpaired.

This clonotype showed up many times. Attachment of unique molecular identifiers was made to individual cDNA molecules. TCRdb re-called the 5' RACE reads with MiXCR, one entry per CDR3 protein. This table has tens of thousands of distinct CDR3 sequences, around 12% appearing once. In germline, CDR1 is PRHDT, CDR2 FYEKMQ (reference sequence). This CDR3 has 15 amino acids. Trimming removed 3 bases from V and 1 base from J; junction bases left unmatched: 2. This clonotype was sampled from an adult who was a healthcare worker with PCR-confirmed SARS-CoV-2 infection or an uninfected control (not recorded which). Input material: whole blood. The chain combines TRBV13 with TRBJ2-3; 9 bases fit TRBD2. The CDR3 region has the DNA TGTGCCAGCAGCTTTCGACTAGCGGGCACAGATACGCAGTATTTT. Encoded protein: CASSFRLAGTDTQYF.